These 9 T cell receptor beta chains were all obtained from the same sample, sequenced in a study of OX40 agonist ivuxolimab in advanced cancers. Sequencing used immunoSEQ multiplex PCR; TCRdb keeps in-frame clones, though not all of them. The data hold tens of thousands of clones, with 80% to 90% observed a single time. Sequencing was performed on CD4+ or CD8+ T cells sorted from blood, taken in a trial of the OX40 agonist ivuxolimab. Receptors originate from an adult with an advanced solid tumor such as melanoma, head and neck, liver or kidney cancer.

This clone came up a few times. CDR3 amino acids: CASSLAIGKETQYF. CDR3 nucleotide sequence: TGCGCCAGCAGCTTGGCCATTGGCAAAGAGACCCAGTACTTC. The chain recombines TRBV5-1 with TRBJ2-5; D gene ambiguous. This CDR3 has 14 amino acids. Between the trimmed V and J ends, which lost 0 bases and 3 bases, there was a span of 9 bases. The germline gives CDR1 SGHRS, CDR2 YFSETQ.

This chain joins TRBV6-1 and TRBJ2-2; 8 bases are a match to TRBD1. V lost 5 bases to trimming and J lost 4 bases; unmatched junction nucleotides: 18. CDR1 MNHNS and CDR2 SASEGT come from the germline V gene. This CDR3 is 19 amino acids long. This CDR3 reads CASSKESTGTGFSTGELFF. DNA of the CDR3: TGTGCCAGCAGTAAAGAGAGTACCGGGACAGGATTTTCCACCGGGGAGCTGTTTTTT.

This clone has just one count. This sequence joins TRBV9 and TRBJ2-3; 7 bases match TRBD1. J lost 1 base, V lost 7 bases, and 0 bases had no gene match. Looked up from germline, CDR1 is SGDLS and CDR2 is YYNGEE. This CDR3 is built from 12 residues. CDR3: CASGTGTDTQYF. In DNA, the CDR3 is TGTGCCAGCGGGACAGGCACAGATACGCAGTATTTT. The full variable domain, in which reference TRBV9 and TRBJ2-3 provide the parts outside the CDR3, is DSGVTQTPKHLITATGQRVTLRCSPRSGDLSVYWYQQSLDQGLQFLIQYYNGEERAKGNILERFSAQQFPDLHSELNLSSLELGDSALYFCASGTGTDTQYFGPGTRLTVL.

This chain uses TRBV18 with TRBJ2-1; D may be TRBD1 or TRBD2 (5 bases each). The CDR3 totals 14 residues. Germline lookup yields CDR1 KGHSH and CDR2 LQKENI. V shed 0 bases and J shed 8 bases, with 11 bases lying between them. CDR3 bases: TGTGCCAGCTCACCACCGTACGGGGCCGATGAGCAGTTCTTC. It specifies CASSPPYGADEQFF. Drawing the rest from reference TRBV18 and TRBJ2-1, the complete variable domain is NAGVMQNPRHLVRRRGQEARLRCSPMKGHSHVYWYRQLPEEGLKFMVYLQKENIIDESGMPKERFSAEFPKEGPSILRIQQVVRGDSAAYFCASSPPYGADEQFFGPGTRLTVL.

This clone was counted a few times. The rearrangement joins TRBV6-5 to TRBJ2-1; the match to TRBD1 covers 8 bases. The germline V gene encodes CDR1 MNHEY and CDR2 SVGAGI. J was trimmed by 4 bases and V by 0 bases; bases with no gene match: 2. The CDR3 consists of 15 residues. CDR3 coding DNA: TGTGCCAGCAGTTACTCCGGGACAGGATACAATGAGCAGTTCTTC. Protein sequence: CASSYSGTGYNEQFF.

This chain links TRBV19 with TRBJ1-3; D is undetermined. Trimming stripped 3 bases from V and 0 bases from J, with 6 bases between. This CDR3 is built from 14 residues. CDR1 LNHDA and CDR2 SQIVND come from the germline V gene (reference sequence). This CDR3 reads CASSIRGSGNTIYF. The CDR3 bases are TGTGCCAGTAGTATTCGGGGCTCTGGAAACACCATATATTTT.

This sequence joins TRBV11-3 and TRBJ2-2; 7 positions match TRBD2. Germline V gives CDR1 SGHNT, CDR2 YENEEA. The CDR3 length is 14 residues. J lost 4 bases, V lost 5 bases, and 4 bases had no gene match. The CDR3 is CASSREEVTGELFF. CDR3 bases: TGTGCCAGCAGCCGGGAGGAGGTCACCGGGGAGCTGTTTTTT.

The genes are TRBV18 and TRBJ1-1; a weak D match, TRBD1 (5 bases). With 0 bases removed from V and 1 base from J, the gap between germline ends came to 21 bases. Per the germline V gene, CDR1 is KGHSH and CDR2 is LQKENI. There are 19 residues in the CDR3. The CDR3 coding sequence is TGTGCCAGCTCACCACCGAACGGGACGGGCCTTTCTGCGAACACTGAAGCTTTCTTT. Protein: CASSPPNGTGLSANTEAFF.

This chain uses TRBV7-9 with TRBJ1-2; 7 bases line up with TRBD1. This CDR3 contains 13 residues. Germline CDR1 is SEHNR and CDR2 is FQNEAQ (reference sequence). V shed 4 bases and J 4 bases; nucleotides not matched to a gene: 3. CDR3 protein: CASSWTGFYGYTF. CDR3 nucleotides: TGTGCCAGCAGCTGGACAGGATTCTATGGCTACACCTTC.